These 27 T cell receptor beta chains were sequenced from one sample in a study of T cell responses to AZD1222 COVID-19 vaccine. Repertoires were generated with immunoSEQ multiplex PCR, while TCRdb's copy carries only in-frame clones and drops some. The table shows roughly 120,000 clones, with about 91% occurring only once. The source was peripheral blood, collected on day 0 of AZD1222 vaccination. All receptors come from an adult in good health.

This chain connects TRBV5-1 to TRBJ1-4; D remains ambiguous. Trimming removed 6 bases from V and 5 bases from J, with 17 bases in between. The germline gives CDR1 SGHRS, CDR2 YFSETQ. CDR3 length equals 15 residues. The CDR3, as DNA: TGCGCCAGCAACCCGTCCGACGGATTGAATGAAAAACTGTTTTTT. Translated, it gives CASNPSDGLNEKLFF.

The rearrangement joins TRBV3-1 (or the pseudogene TRBV3-2) to TRBJ2-2; 8 positions agree with TRBD1. After removal of 5 bases from V and 4 bases from J, the junction contained 6 bases not matched to a gene. This CDR3 has 15 residues. Germline V gives CDR1 LGHDT, CDR2 YNNKEL (reference sequence). CDR3 sequence reads: CASSNRDRITGELFF. Written as DNA, the CDR3 is TGTGCCAGCAGCAACCGGGACAGGATCACCGGGGAGCTGTTTTTT.

This sequence joins TRBV7-9 and TRBJ1-2; D is unresolved. V gave up 3 bases and J gave up 8 bases, with 10 bases separating them. CDR1 and CDR2 (germline): SEHNR, FQNEAQ (reference sequence). CDR3 length: 12 amino acids. CDR3 DNA sequence: TGTGCCAGCAGCTTTGAGAGCCGGGGCTACACCTTC. It translates to CASSFESRGYTF.

This clone has a handful of counts. The chain employs TRBV3-1 (or the pseudogene TRBV3-2) and TRBJ2-5; D assignment may be TRBD1 or TRBD2 (6 bases each). Germline V gene data show CDR1 as LGHDT and CDR2 as YNNKEL (reference sequence). The CDR3 totals 13 residues. V gave up 3 bases and J gave up 4 bases, with 9 bases separating them. The CDR3 loop reads CASSHGGGETQYF. The CDR3 nucleotides are TGTGCCAGCAGCCACGGAGGGGGAGAGACCCAGTACTTC.

This chain connects TRBV4-3 to TRBJ1-4; 9 bases fit TRBD1. With V trimmed by 1 base and J by 5 bases, 8 bases remained unmatched. This CDR3 spans 17 amino acids. Germline V CDR1 and CDR2: LGHNA, YSLEER. CDR3 bases: TGCGCCAGCAGCCAAGCCCTCGGGACAGGGCGGAATGAAAAACTGTTTTTT. Encoded protein: CASSQALGTGRNEKLFF.

This chain joins TRBV3-1 (or the pseudogene TRBV3-2) and TRBJ2-7; TRBD1 aligns across 7 bases. Unmatched junction bases numbered 9, after V lost 6 bases and J lost 7 bases. Germline-derived CDR1 and CDR2 are LGHDT and YNNKEL (reference sequence). This CDR3 has 13 residues. The CDR3 DNA sequence: TGTGCCAGCAGACTGACAGGGTCCGGGGAGCAGTACTTC. Amino acid sequence: CASRLTGSGEQYF.

The chain links TRBV5-5 to TRBJ2-1; 7 bases match TRBD2. The V and J ends lost 1 base and 0 bases, in that order; junction bases with no gene match: 7. Germline values: CDR1 SGHKS, CDR2 YYEKEE (reference sequence). The CDR3 is 17 amino acids. The CDR3: CASSLRLAESSYNEQFF. DNA of the CDR3: TGTGCCAGCAGCTTGAGGCTAGCGGAGAGCTCCTACAATGAGCAGTTCTTC.

V usage is TRBV7-3 and J usage is TRBJ2-5; 9 nucleotides line up with TRBD2. Losses at the gene ends were 5 bases for V and 4 bases for J; bases not matched to a gene: 8. Germline values: CDR1 SGHTA, CDR2 FQGTGA. The CDR3 is 15 amino acids. The DNA for the CDR3 is TGTGCCAGCAGCCAAATGGGCGGGGGGGCAGAGACCCAGTACTTC. It specifies CASSQMGGGAETQYF.

The rearrangement uses TRBV6-5 and TRBJ1-2; D unclear. The CDR3 has 12 amino acids. CDR1 and CDR2 (germline): MNHEY, SVGAGI. Between the trimmed V and J ends, which lost 6 bases and 5 bases, there was a span of 10 bases. This chain's CDR3 is CASSPVPYGYTF. The CDR3 region has the DNA TGTGCCAGCAGCCCCGTTCCTTATGGCTACACCTTC.

The chain links TRBV19 to TRBJ1-5, with D unresolved. Germline V gene lookup returns CDR1 LNHDA and CDR2 SQIVND (reference sequence). The germline V and J ends were trimmed by 3 bases and 3 bases, with 12 bases remaining between them. The CDR3 contains 15 residues. The CDR3 bases are TGTGCCAGTAGTATTTGGAGGATCCTCAATCAGCCCCAGCATTTT. Residues: CASSIWRILNQPQHF. Complete variable domain (other parts from reference TRBV19 and TRBJ1-5): DGGITQSPKYLFRKEGQNVTLSCEQNLNHDAMYWYRQDPGQGLRLIYYSQIVNDFQKGDIAEGYSVSREKKESFPLTVTSAQKNPTAFYLCASSIWRILNQPQHFGDGTRLSIL.

A few counts support this clone. This rearrangement joins TRBV18 to TRBJ1-2; D is possibly TRBD1 (5 bases). CDR1 is KGHSH and CDR2 is LQKENI in the germline V gene. The V end lost 6 bases, the J end lost 10 bases, and 15 bases lay between the germline ends. The CDR3 has 12 residues. CDR3 amino acids: CASSLGGDDYTF. The CDR3, as DNA: TGTGCCAGCTCCCTTGGAGGGGATGACTACACCTTC. The variable domain in full, completed from reference TRBV18 and TRBJ1-2, reads NAGVMQNPRHLVRRRGQEARLRCSPMKGHSHVYWYRQLPEEGLKFMVYLQKENIIDESGMPKERFSAEFPKEGPSILRIQQVVRGDSAAYFCASSLGGDDYTFGSGTRLTVV.

V usage is TRBV7-2 and J usage is TRBJ2-1, with 7 bases that match TRBD2. From germline, CDR1 is SGHTA and CDR2 FQGNSA. V trimming: 5 bases; J trimming: 5 bases; junction bases outside the gene matches: 3. This CDR3 has 13 amino acids. The CDR3 loop is CASSRDYNNEQFF. Written as DNA, the CDR3 is TGTGCCAGCAGCAGGGACTACAACAATGAGCAGTTCTTC.

The chain has TRBV4-3 and TRBJ2-5, with 8 bases identical to TRBD2. The CDR3 is made up of 18 amino acids. Losses at the gene ends were 0 bases for V and 1 base for J; bases not matched to a gene: 10. Germline V CDR1 and CDR2: LGHNA, YSLEER. The CDR3: CASSQDMKRGSLQETQYF. CDR3 bases: TGCGCCAGCAGCCAAGATATGAAGCGGGGGTCCCTCCAAGAGACCCAGTACTTC.

This clone was detected a few times. The rearrangement links TRBV9 to TRBJ2-1, with D possibly matching TRBD2 (6 bases). Germline-derived CDR1 and CDR2 are SGDLS and YYNGEE. V lost 2 bases, J lost 6 bases, and 18 bases lay in between. This CDR3 is built from 16 residues. The CDR3 protein is CASSVSGSFGGNEQFF. The DNA for the CDR3 is TGTGCCAGCAGCGTTTCGGGGAGCTTCGGGGGCAATGAGCAGTTCTTC. Filled out from reference TRBV9 and TRBJ2-1, the complete variable domain reads DSGVTQTPKHLITATGQRVTLRCSPRSGDLSVYWYQQSLDQGLQFLIQYYNGEERAKGNILERFSAQQFPDLHSELNLSSLELGDSALYFCASSVSGSFGGNEQFFGPGTRLTVL.

The chain is built from TRBV9 and TRBJ2-5, with 9 bases matching TRBD2. V was pared by 4 bases and J by 1 base, with 14 bases of the junction left unmatched. Germline assignment: CDR1 SGDLS and CDR2 YYNGEE. There are 18 residues in the CDR3. CDR3 amino acids: CASSPGTSTTALQETQYF. The CDR3 DNA reads as TGTGCCAGCAGCCCCGGGACTAGCACTACTGCCCTCCAAGAGACCCAGTACTTC.

The rearrangement uses TRBV4-3 and TRBJ1-2; D unclear. V lost 3 bases and J lost 1, with 6 bases in between. Germline lookup yields CDR1 LGHNA and CDR2 YSLEER. The CDR3 has 13 amino acids. Here the CDR3 reads CASSQAYNYGYTF. The CDR3, as DNA: TGCGCCAGCAGCCAGGCTTATAACTATGGCTACACCTTC.

The rearrangement uses TRBV5-5 and TRBJ1-4; 8 nucleotides match TRBD1. CDR1 is SGHKS and CDR2 is YYEKEE in the germline V gene (reference sequence). The CDR3 extends over 15 amino acids. The ends lost 4 bases at V and 4 bases at J; junction bases unmatched: 6. CDR3 amino acids: CASSRTGSNNEKLFF. The CDR3 nucleotides read TGTGCCAGCAGCAGGACAGGGAGCAATAATGAAAAACTGTTTTTT. Filled out from reference TRBV5-5 and TRBJ1-4, the complete variable domain reads DAGVTQSPTHLIKTRGQQVTLRCSPISGHKSVSWYQQVLGQGPQFIFQYYEKEERGRGNFPDRFSARQFPNYSSELNVNALLLGDSALYLCASSRTGSNNEKLFFGSGTQLSVL.

This chain links TRBV19 with TRBJ1-2; a possible D gene is TRBD1 (5 bases). Trimming cost V 1 base and J 5 bases, with 8 bases left between them. The V gene's germline CDR1 is LNHDA and CDR2 SQIVND (reference sequence). This CDR3 spans 13 amino acids. In DNA, the CDR3 is TGTGCCAGTAGTATAGGCAGGGATTATGGCTACACCTTC. Encoded protein: CASSIGRDYGYTF.

This chain links TRBV10-1 with TRBJ1-1, with D perhaps TRBD1 (5 bases). CDR3 size: 11 residues. The V gene lost 5 bases and the J gene lost 8 bases, with 9 bases spanning the gap. CDR1 is WNHNN, CDR2 SYGVQD, per germline (reference sequence). CDR3 sequence (DNA): TGCGCCAGCAGTAACTCAGGGGAAGCTTTCTTT. Protein product: CASSNSGEAFF.

J is TRBJ1-1 and V is TRBV2, with 8 positions matching TRBD1. The CDR3 is 14 residues long. From germline, CDR1 is SNHLY and CDR2 FYNNEI. The J segment lost 3 bases and the V segment lost 8 bases, leaving 8 bases of the junction unmatched. This chain's CDR3 is CASGGTGFDTEAFF. The CDR3 DNA sequence: TGTGCCAGCGGGGGGACAGGTTTCGACACTGAAGCTTTCTTT.

The V and J genes are TRBV6-5 and TRBJ2-3; unclear D gene. V lost 6 bases to trimming and J lost 8 bases, with 12 bases between them. Germline V gene lookup returns CDR1 MNHEY and CDR2 SVGAGI. This CDR3 comprises 12 residues. The CDR3 here is CASRARMGTQYF. CDR3 coding DNA: TGTGCCAGCAGAGCCCGCATGGGTACGCAGTATTTT.

The CDR3 here is CASGFTGTDFNQPQHF. For the CDR3, the DNA is TGTGCTAGTGGCTTCACGGGGACGGACTTTAATCAGCCCCAGCATTTT. The chain couples TRBV12-5 to TRBJ1-5; D is possibly TRBD1 (5 bases). V was pared by 6 bases and J by 4 bases, with 19 bases between. The CDR3 has 16 amino acids. Germline V gene data show CDR1 as LGHNT and CDR2 as FRNRAP.

This chain joins TRBV3-1 (or the pseudogene TRBV3-2) and TRBJ1-2; the D is unclear. V lost 1 base, J lost 8 bases, and 11 bases lay in between. Germline CDR1 LGHDT, CDR2 YNNKEL (reference sequence). The CDR3 has 13 residues. This CDR3 reads CASSQGQVIGYTF. CDR3 nucleotide sequence: TGTGCCAGCAGCCAAGGGCAGGTCATAGGCTACACCTTC.

The rearrangement joins TRBV6-2 or TRBV6-3 to TRBJ1-1; 7 bases fit TRBD1. This CDR3 is 16 amino acids long. With V trimmed by 2 bases and J by 0 bases, 6 bases remained unmatched. Per germline, CDR1 MNHEY and CDR2 SVGEGT. CDR3 loop: CASSYQPGGMNTEAFF. The CDR3 DNA is TGTGCCAGCAGTTACCAGCCAGGGGGGATGAACACTGAAGCTTTCTTT.

In this sample, this clone turned up a few times. The chain combines TRBV5-6 with TRBJ1-4, with D perhaps matching TRBD1 (6 bases). Per the germline V gene, CDR1 is SGHDT and CDR2 is YYEEEE. The CDR3 runs to 14 residues. V was cut by 4 bases and J by 3 bases, with 10 bases left in between. The CDR3, as DNA: TGTGCCAGCAGCGCAGGGGCAGCTAATGAAAAACTGTTTTTT. Its translation: CASSAGAANEKLFF.

This clone showed up just a few times. The J gene is TRBJ2-7, the V gene TRBV2; 8 bases map to TRBD1. The CDR3 extends over 13 amino acids. Germline CDR1 SNHLY, CDR2 FYNNEI. J lost 4 bases, V lost 5 bases, and 4 bases had no gene match. The CDR3 here is CASSIGQGYEQYF. CDR3 nucleotides: TGTGCCAGCAGTATCGGACAGGGATACGAGCAGTACTTC.

The chain recombines TRBV6-4 with TRBJ1-5; 7 bases agree with TRBD1. There are 14 residues in the CDR3. V was clipped by 6 bases and J by 2 bases; unmatched bases: 4. The germline V gene has CDR1 MRHNA and CDR2 SNTAGT. The chain's CDR3 is CASRAGTGNQPQHF. DNA for the CDR3: TGTGCCAGCAGGGCCGGGACAGGCAATCAGCCCCAGCATTTT.